This T cell receptor (beta chain) was profiled in a study of shared clonotypes between healthy human individuals. Overall study findings and caveats: Relative to clonotypes present in all four donors, those not shared had lower generation probabilities. Among donors, sharing of clonotypes was expected to be affected by sequencing depth.

This clone was seen once. Antigen specificity is unknown. Trimming left V 0 bases short and J 7 bases short, with 15 bases between. Germline CDR1 is SNHLY and CDR2 is FYNNEI. The CDR3 extends over 16 amino acids. Libraries were prepared by immunoSEQ multiplex PCR; TCRdb keeps only in-frame clonotypes and omits some of them. The sample lists 2 million to 3 million clones, approximately 94% occurring once. Sequenced sample: naive CD4+ T cells from PBMCs. Subset of the sample: CD45RA+ positively selected. This chain uses TRBV2 with TRBJ2-2, with unresolved D. This clonotype was obtained from a man aged 18-30 years in good health. Some clones in this sample may be carry-over from other donors' samples. For the CDR3, the DNA is TGTGCCAGCAGTGAAGCGCCCATAGCTGGCGGCGGGGAGCTGTTTTTT. It yields the protein CASSEAPIAGGGELFF.